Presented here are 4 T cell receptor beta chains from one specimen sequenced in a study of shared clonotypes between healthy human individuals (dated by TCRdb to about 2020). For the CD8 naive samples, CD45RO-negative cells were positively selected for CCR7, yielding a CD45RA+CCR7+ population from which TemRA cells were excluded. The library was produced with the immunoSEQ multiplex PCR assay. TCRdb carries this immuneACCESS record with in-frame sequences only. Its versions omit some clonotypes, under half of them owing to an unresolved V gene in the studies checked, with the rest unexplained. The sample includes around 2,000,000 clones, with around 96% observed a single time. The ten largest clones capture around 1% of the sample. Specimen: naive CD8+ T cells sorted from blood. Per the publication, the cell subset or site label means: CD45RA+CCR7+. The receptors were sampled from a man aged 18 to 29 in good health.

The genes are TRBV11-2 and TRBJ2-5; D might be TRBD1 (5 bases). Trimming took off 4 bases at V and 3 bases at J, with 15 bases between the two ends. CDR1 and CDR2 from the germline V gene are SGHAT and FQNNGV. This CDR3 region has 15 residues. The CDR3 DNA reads TGTGCCAGCAGCTCTGGGGCCTCTAACAAAGAGACCCAGTACTTC. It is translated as CASSSGASNKETQYF.

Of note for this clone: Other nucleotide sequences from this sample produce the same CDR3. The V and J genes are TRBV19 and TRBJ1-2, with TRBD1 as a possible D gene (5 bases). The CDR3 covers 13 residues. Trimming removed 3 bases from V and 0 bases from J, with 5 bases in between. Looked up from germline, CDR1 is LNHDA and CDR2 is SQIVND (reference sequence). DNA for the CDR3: TGTGCCAGTAGTATGACAGCTAACTATGGCTACACCTTC. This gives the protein CASSMTANYGYTF.

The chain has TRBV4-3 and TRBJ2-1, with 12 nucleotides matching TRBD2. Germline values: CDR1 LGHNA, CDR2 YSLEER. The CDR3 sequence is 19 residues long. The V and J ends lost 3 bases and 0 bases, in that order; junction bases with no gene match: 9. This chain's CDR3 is CASSQGLAGVSSSYNEQFF. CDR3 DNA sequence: TGCGCCAGCAGCCAGGGACTAGCGGGCGTCTCCAGCTCCTACAATGAGCAGTTCTTC.

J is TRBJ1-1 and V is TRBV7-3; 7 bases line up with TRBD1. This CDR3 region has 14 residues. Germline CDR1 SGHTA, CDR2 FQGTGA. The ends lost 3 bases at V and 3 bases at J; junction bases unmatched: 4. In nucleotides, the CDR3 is TGTGCCAGCAGCTTGACAGGGCAATACACTGAAGCTTTCTTT. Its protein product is CASSLTGQYTEAFF.